This TCR beta chain was identified during a study of response to subunit inactivated influenza vaccine. TCRdb reprocessed the RT-PCR reads via MiXCR and lists one record per CDR3 protein. In the table there are about 500,000 distinct CDR3 sequences, approximately 15% of which are singletons. V lost 7 bases and J lost 15; bases outside the gene matches: 12. Per the germline V gene, CDR1 is SQVTM and CDR2 is ANQGSEA. CDR3 length equals 13 residues. This clonotype has at least ten counts. This material consisted of CD4+ T cells sorted from PBMCs, taken less than 30 months after vaccination. The rearrangement joins TRBV29-1 to TRBJ2-1; 13 bases align to TRBD2. This receptor was obtained from a man between 45 and 75 years old who received an inactivated influenza vaccine. This CDR3 is CSAAPGLAGVLFF. The CDR3, as DNA: TGCAGCGCCGCCCCCGGACTAGCGGGAGTCCTGTTCTTC.